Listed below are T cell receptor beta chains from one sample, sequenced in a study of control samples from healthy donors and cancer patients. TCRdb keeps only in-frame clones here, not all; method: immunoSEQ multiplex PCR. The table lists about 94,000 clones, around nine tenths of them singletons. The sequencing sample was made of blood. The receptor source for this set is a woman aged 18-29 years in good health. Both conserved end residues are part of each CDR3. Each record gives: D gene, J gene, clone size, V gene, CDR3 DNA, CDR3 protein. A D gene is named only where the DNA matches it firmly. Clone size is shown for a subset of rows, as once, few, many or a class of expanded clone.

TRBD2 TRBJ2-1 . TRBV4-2 TGTGCCAGCAGAAAAATAGCGGGGGGGGAAGATGAGCAGTTCTTC CASRKIAGGEDEQFF
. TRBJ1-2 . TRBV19 TGTGCCAGTAGTCCCCGACAGCGGGGCTACACCTTC CASSPRQRGYTF
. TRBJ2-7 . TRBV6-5 TGTGCCACCCTCGAGGAGGGAACCTACGAGCAGTACTTC CATLEEGTYEQYF
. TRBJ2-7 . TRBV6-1 TGTGCCAGCAGTGAAGAAGGCGGGGGCCCCTACGAGCAGTACTTC CASSEEGGGPYEQYF
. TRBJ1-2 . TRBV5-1 TGCGCCAGCAGCTGGACTCGAGGAGCTAACTATGGCTACACCTTC CASSWTRGANYGYTF
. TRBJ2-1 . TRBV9 TGTGCCAGCAGCGTATATCTTGTGAATGAGCAGTTCTTC CASSVYLVNEQFF
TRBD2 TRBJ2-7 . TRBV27 TGTGCCACCCAGCGGGGGGACTCCTACGAGCAGTACTTC CATQRGDSYEQYF
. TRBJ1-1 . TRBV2 TGTGCCAGCAGTGAAGAGGTGGCGGGGGAAACTGAAGCTTTCTTT CASSEEVAGETEAFF
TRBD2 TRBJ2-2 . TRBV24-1 TGTGCCACCAGTGATTCATCCTCTAGCGGGGGGAACACCGGGGAGCTGTTTTTT CATSDSSSSGGNTGELFF
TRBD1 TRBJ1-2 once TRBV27 TGTGCCAGCAGTCATATCCGGGACAGGGACGTGGGCGGCTACACCTTC CASSHIRDRDVGGYTF
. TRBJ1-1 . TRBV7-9 TGTGCCAGCAGCTTAGCGAACGGAATCGACTTT CASSLANGIDF
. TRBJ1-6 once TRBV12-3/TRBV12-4 TGTGCCAGCAGTTTAGAAGCAGGGAGGTCCCTCCACTTT CASSLEAGRSLHF
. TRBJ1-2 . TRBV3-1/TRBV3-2 TGTGCCAGCAGCCAAGATGCCCAGGGAGGTGGCTACACCTTC CASSQDAQGGGYTF
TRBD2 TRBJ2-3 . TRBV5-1 TGCGCCAGCAGCTTGGTGGGGAGGGTAAGCACAGATACGCAGTATTTT CASSLVGRVSTDTQYF
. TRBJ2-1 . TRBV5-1 TGCGCCAGCAGCTTAGAGGGGGTGCACAATGAGCAGTTCTTC CASSLEGVHNEQFF
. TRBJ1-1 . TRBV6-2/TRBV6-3 TGTGCCAGCACCCCCCACGGGGGCACTGAAGCTTTCTTT CASTPHGGTEAFF
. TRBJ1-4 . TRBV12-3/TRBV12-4 TGTGCCAGCAACCACCAGGGCGGTGAAAAACTGTTTTTT CASNHQGGEKLFF
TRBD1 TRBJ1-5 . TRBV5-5 TGTGCCAGCAGCTTGGGACAGGGTTGGGGCAATCAGCCCCAGCATTTT CASSLGQGWGNQPQHF
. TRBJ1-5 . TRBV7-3 TGTGCCAGCAGCTCAGCGGTTCAGCCCCAGCATTTT CASSSAVQPQHF
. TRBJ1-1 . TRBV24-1 TGTGCCACCAGTGATCCAGTAAACGGGAACACTGAAGCTTTCTTT CATSDPVNGNTEAFF
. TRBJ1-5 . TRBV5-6 TGTGCCAGCAGCTCCCGGGGGCCCCGCAATCAGCCCCAGCATTTT CASSSRGPRNQPQHF
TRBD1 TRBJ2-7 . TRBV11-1 TGTGCCAGCAGCTTAAGGGGGCTCTCCGAGCAGTACTTC CASSLRGLSEQYF
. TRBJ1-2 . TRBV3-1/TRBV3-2 TGTGCCAGCAGCCCGGTGGGCAGGGCCCATGGCTACACCTTC CASSPVGRAHGYTF
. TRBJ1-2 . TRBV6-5 TGTGCCAGCAGTTCCGGTTCCCCCGTCGGCTATGGCTACACCTTC CASSSGSPVGYGYTF
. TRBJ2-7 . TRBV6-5 TGTGCCAGCAGTTACTCAATGATGGGGCCTTACGAGCAGTACTTC CASSYSMMGPYEQYF
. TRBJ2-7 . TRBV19 TGTGCCAGTACAGGCAGGGGCATCTACGAGCAGTACTTC CASTGRGIYEQYF
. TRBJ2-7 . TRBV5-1 TGCGCCAGCAGCCAGGAAGGGTGGACCGATACCTACGAGCAGTACTTC CASSQEGWTDTYEQYF
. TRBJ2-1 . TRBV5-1 TGCGCCAGCAGCTTGGCCGGCAGACCCCCGCGCAATGAGCAGTTCTTC CASSLAGRPPRNEQFF
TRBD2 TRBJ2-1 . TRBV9 TGTGCCAGCAGCGTATTGGGACTAGCTACGAATGAGCAGTTCTTC CASSVLGLATNEQFF
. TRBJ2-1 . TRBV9 TGTGCCAGCAGCATATTGGCGGGGGCCAACAATGAGCAGTTCTTC CASSILAGANNEQFF
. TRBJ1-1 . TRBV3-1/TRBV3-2 TGTGCCAGCAGCCAAGACTGGGGGGGAATGAACACTGAAGCTTTCTTT CASSQDWGGMNTEAFF
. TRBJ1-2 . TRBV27 TGTGCCAGCAGTTTACCGGGGAAGGGTGGCTACACCTTC CASSLPGKGGYTF
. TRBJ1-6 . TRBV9 TGTGCCAGCAGCCCCACAGATTATCTTTCACCCCTCCACTTT CASSPTDYLSPLHF
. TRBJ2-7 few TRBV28 TGTGCCAGCAGTTTTATCCGCCCGCCCTACGAGCAGTACTTC CASSFIRPPYEQYF
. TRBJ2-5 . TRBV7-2 TGTGCCAGCAGCTTATACGTGGGACACCAAGAGACCCAGTACTTC CASSLYVGHQETQYF
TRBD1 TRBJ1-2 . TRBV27 TGTGCCAGTAGAACATACAGGGGTTGGGGCTACACCTTC CASRTYRGWGYTF
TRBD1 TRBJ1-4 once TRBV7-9 TGTGCCAGCAGCCCGACGTCGGACAGGGCCGGTGAAAAACTGTTTTTT CASSPTSDRAGEKLFF
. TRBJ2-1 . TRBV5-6 TGTGCCAGCAGTTCGACGAGTGGGTCCAATGAGCAGTTCTTC CASSSTSGSNEQFF
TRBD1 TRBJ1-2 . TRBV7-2 TGTGCCAGCAGCATACTGACAGGGAACTATGGCTACACCTTC CASSILTGNYGYTF
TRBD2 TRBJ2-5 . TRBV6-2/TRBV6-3 TGTGCCAGCAGCCCCGGACTAGCGGAATACCAAGAGACCCAGTACTTC CASSPGLAEYQETQYF
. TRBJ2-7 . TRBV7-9 TGTGCCAGCACCAGCGGCCTCTACGAGCAGTACTTC CASTSGLYEQYF
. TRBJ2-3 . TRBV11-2 TGTGCCAGCAGCTTAGGTCGCCTAGGGGATACGCAGTATTTT CASSLGRLGDTQYF
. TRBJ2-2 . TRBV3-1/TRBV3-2 TGTGCCAGCAGCCTGGACACCCTCACCGGGGAGCTGTTTTTT CASSLDTLTGELFF
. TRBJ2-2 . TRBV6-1 TGTGCCAGCAGTGAAATGGGGCTAGCCGGCAACGGGGAGCTGTTTTTT CASSEMGLAGNGELFF
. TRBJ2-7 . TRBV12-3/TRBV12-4 TGTGCCAGCAGCCGTACGGGGGACTACGAGCAGTACTTC CASSRTGDYEQYF
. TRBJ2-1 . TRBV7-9 TGTGCCAGCACCACGGGGGCAATAGGCCGTTCCTACAATGAGCAGTTCTTC CASTTGAIGRSYNEQFF
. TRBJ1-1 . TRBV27 TGTGCCAGCAGTTTAGGATTGGGAGTCCAGCACACTGAAGCTTTCTTT CASSLGLGVQHTEAFF
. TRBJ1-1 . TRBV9 TGTGCCAGCAGCGTAGAGGCAGTCATGAACACTGAAGCTTTCTTT CASSVEAVMNTEAFF
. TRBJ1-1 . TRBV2 TGTGCCAGCAGTGTACGGAACACTGAAGCTTTCTTT CASSVRNTEAFF
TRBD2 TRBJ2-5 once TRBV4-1 TGCGCCAGCAGCCAAGGTGGGGTGAAGCGGGGGAAAGAGACCCAGTACTTC CASSQGGVKRGKETQYF
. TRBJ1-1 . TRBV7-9 TGTGCCAGCAAGAACGGGGAGGCTGAAGCTTTCTTT CASKNGEAEAFF
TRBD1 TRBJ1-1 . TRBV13 TGTGCCAGCAGGAAACAGGGGGCGCGCACTGAAGCTTTCTTT CASRKQGARTEAFF
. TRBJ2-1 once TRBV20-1 TGCAGTTCGACAGGCTACAATGAGCAGTTCTTC CSSTGYNEQFF
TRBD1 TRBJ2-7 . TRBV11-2 TGTGCCAGCAGTTTGGACAGGGGTTCGTACGAGCAGTACTTC CASSLDRGSYEQYF
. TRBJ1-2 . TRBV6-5 TGTGCCAGCAGTTACGGGGGCAGCGATGGCTACACCTTC CASSYGGSDGYTF
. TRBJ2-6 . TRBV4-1 TGCGCCAGCAGCCAAGGGTCCGACCTTTCTGGGGCCAACGTCCTGACTTTC CASSQGSDLSGANVLTF
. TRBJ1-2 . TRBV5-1 TGCGCCAGCAGCTTGGATTCCTCAGGGAAAGGTGGCTACACCTTC CASSLDSSGKGGYTF
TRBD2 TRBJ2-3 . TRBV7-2 TGTGCCAGCAGCTTGGGCGGGGGGCCAGATACGCAGTATTTT CASSLGGGPDTQYF